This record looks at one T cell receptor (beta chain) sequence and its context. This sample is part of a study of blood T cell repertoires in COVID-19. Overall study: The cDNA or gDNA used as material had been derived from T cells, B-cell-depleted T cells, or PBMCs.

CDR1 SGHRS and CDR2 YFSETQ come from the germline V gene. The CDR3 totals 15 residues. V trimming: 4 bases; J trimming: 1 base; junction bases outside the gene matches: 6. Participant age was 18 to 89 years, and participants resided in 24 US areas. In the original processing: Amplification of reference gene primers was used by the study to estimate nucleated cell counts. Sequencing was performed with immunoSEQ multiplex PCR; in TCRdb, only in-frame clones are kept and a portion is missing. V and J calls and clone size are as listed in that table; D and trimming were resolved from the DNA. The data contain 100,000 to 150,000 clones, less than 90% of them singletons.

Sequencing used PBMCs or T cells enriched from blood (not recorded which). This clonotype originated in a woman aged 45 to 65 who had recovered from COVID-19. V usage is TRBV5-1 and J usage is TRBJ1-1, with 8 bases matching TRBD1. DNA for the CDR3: TGCGCCAGCAGCGTACAGGGGGTAAAGAACACTGAAGCTTTCTTT. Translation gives CASSVQGVKNTEAFF.